The clone carrying this T cell receptor beta chain has a handful of counts. A clone one base away is much larger, so this may be a read error. This entry belongs to a study of blood T cells in healthy people across ages. Germline CDR1 SGHTA, CDR2 FQGNSA. The CDR3 is made up of 14 amino acids. J was trimmed by 11 bases and V by 7 bases; bases with no gene match: 16. For the second PCR, which ran for roughly 6 to 12 cycles, a sample-barcoded 5' primer and a J-beta primer mix were used. TCRdb itself ran the 5' RACE reads through MiXCR, one entry per CDR3 protein. In the table there are fewer than 700,000 distinct CDR3 sequences, about 43% of which are singletons. Peripheral blood, around 10 milliliters per donor, was collected. PBMCs numbering at least 6.5 million were isolated per sample.

This sequence was found in an elderly man in good health. The chain employs TRBV7-2 and TRBJ2-5, with 7 nucleotides matching TRBD1. Sequencing used blood. The CDR3 DNA follows: TGTGCCAGCACTCCGGTAGGGGGCTGGAGTGAGCAGTACTTC. Encoded protein: CASTPVGGWSEQYF. Combining the CDR3 with reference TRBV7-2 and TRBJ2-5 gives the whole variable domain GAGVSQSPSNKVTEKGKDVELRCDPISGHTALYWYRQSLGQGLEFLIYFQGNSAPDKSGLPSDRFSAERTGGSVSTLTIQRTQQEDSAVYLCASTPVGGWSEQYFGPGTRLLVL.